This TCR beta chain is from a study of post-analysis software for immune sequencing data. Across the whole study: The cohort encompassed relapsing-remitting, secondary progressive and progressive-relapsing multiple sclerosis disease courses.

The study's findings and limits: Under the F measure, samples that were prepared in one batch clustered strongly together. Controls' normalized Chao1 diversity significantly exceeded that of multiple sclerosis patients.

Comment on this clonotype: Its target is unknown.

Carried by the TCR beta cDNA libraries were unique molecular identifiers. cDNA molecules numbering 400,000 to 550,000 came from about 1 to 10 million T cells. Using its own MiXCR run on the PCR reads, TCRdb lists one record per CDR3 protein. Of a few hundred thousand distinct CDR3 sequences listed, 30% to 45% are singletons. Material for sequencing was blood. This clonotype originated in a girl aged 5 to 17 with multiple sclerosis.

The CDR3 DNA sequence: TGTGCCAGCAGCCTGGGACAGGGGTCCGGTCAGCCCCAGCATTTT. Translated, it gives CASSLGQGSGQPQHF. This chain uses TRBV3-1 with TRBJ1-5, with 10 nucleotides matching TRBD1. The CDR3 contains 15 residues. The trim removed 4 bases at V and 6 bases at J, leaving 6 bases unmatched. Germline CDR1 reads LGHDT; CDR2 reads YNNKEL (reference sequence).